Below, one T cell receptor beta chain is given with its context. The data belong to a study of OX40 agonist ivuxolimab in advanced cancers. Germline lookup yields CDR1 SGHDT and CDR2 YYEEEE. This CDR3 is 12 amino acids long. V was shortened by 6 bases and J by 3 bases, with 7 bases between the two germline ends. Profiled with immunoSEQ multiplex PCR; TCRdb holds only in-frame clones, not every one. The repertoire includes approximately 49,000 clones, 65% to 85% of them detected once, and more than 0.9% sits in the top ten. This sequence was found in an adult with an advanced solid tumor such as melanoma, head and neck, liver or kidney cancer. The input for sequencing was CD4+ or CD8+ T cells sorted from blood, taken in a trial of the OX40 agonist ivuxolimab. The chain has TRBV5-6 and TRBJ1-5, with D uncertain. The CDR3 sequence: CASTKLNQPQHF. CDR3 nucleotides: TGTGCCAGCACAAAACTCAATCAGCCCCAGCATTTT.